The source of this TCR beta chain is a study of T cell changes during pregnancy in multiple sclerosis. The method was immunoSEQ multiplex PCR; TCRdb's version includes in-frame clones alone and lacks a portion of them. The data contain under 55,000 clones, roughly 94% of them singletons. This clone has more than one count but fewer than ten. V gave up 5 bases and J gave up 7 bases; unmatched junction bases: 8. Per germline, CDR1 SGHTA and CDR2 FQGNSA. The CDR3 runs 15 residues. This TCR derives from a female donor with multiple sclerosis, enrolled in a pregnancy study. Sequencing was performed on CD4+ T cells from peripheral blood mononuclear cells, taken in the third trimester of pregnancy. The chain couples TRBV7-2 to TRBJ1-6; TRBD1 agrees at 7 bases. The CDR3 DNA sequence: TGTGCCAGCAGCCCAAGACAGGGAACGAATTCACCCCTCCACTTT. As protein: CASSPRQGTNSPLHF.